This record covers a single TCR beta chain. This entry comes from a study of blood T cell repertoires in COVID-19. In the study overall: COVID-19 samples, acute and convalescent, were from the United States, Italy and Spain. Nucleic acid was either cDNA or gDNA, and it came from T cells, B-cell-depleted T cells, or PBMCs.

Methods used by the authors: Counts of nucleated cells, estimated from reference gene primer amplification, were obtained. Profiling relied on immunoSEQ multiplex PCR, and the TCRdb table lists in-frame clones only, not all of them. Clonal size and the V and J genes are those of that table, whereas D and trimming came from the DNA. The data contain about 210,000 clones, about 80% of them singletons. Sequences were obtained from peripheral blood. The clonotype was recovered from a man in his 60s with acute or convalescent COVID-19.

CDR3 bases: TGTGCCTGGAGAGGCCTATCGGGACTTCGGGTCAACACCATATATTTT. This translates into CAWRGLSGLRVNTIYF. V is TRBV30 and J is TRBJ1-3, with D possibly being TRBD1 (5 bases). Trimming cost V 3 bases and J 7 bases, with 22 bases left between them. This CDR3 comprises 16 residues. Germline values: CDR1 GTSNPN, CDR2 SVGIG (reference sequence).